This passage covers 14 T cell receptor beta chains from one sample sequenced in a study of blood T cells in healthy people across ages. Together with a sample-barcoded 5' primer, a J-beta primer mix was included in a second PCR lasting roughly 6 to 12 cycles. MiXCR, applied by TCRdb to the 5' RACE reads, yields one record per CDR3 protein. Of 1.4 million or so distinct CDR3 sequences listed, 42% are singletons. The sample comprised blood. The origin of the receptors is a woman under 30 in good health.

The V call is TRBV20-1, the J call TRBJ2-1, with TRBD2 as a possible D gene (5 bases). Germline assignment: CDR1 DFQATT and CDR2 SNEGSKA (reference sequence). Deletions cut 5 bases from V and 1 base from J, with 12 bases between. The CDR3 is 14 amino acids. The CDR3 protein is CSAQFRGSYNEQFF. The CDR3 DNA is TGCAGTGCTCAATTTCGGGGTTCCTACAATGAGCAGTTCTTC.

In this sample, this clonotype turned up a few times. The chain carries TRBV4-1 and TRBJ2-7; a weak D match, TRBD2 (5 bases). The V gene's germline CDR1 is MGHRA and CDR2 YSYEKL. Trimming cost V 0 bases and J 2 bases, with 8 bases left between them. This CDR3 has 14 amino acids. CDR3 nucleotide sequence: TGCGCCAGCAGCCAAGATGGACTTGCCTACGAGCAGTACTTC. Amino acid sequence: CASSQDGLAYEQYF.

The sample holds a few counts of this clonotype. The chain recombines TRBV5-1 with TRBJ2-7; D unclear. CDR3 length: 14 amino acids. V was shortened by 4 bases and J by 2 bases, with 13 bases between the two germline ends. Germline-derived CDR1 and CDR2 are SGHRS and YFSETQ. The DNA for the CDR3 is TGCGCCAGCAGCCCGCCGGACGACACCTACGAGCAGTACTTC. Its protein is CASSPPDDTYEQYF.

This rearrangement joins TRBV7-8 to TRBJ2-1, with TRBD2 matching over 7 bases. CDR1 and CDR2 from the germline V gene are SGHVS and FQNEAQ. The CDR3 extends over 14 amino acids. The trim removed 8 bases at V and 5 bases at J, leaving 9 bases unmatched. The CDR3 is CASLNGLADNEQFF. The CDR3 DNA follows: TGTGCCAGCTTGAATGGGCTAGCGGACAATGAGCAGTTCTTC.

This chain uses TRBV2 with TRBJ1-6; 9 bases map to TRBD1. Germline loops: CDR1 SNHLY, CDR2 FYNNEI. Germline trimming cut 4 bases from V and 1 base from J; bases unmatched to any gene: 5. CDR3 length: 17 amino acids. CDR3: CASSVRQGVSYNSPLHF. The CDR3 DNA sequence: TGTGCCAGCAGTGTAAGACAGGGGGTATCCTATAATTCACCCCTCCACTTT.

The V call is TRBV5-5, the J call TRBJ2-6; D unresolved. The germline V and J ends were trimmed by 4 bases and 0 bases, with 14 bases remaining between them. This CDR3 is built from 17 residues. Germline CDR1 SGHKS, CDR2 YYEKEE (reference sequence). The CDR3, as DNA: TGTGCCAGCAGCCTATGGGCAGTCCCCTCTGGGGCCAACGTCCTGACTTTC. It specifies CASSLWAVPSGANVLTF.

The rearrangement uses TRBV7-9 and TRBJ1-2, with a tentative D call TRBD1 (6 bases). Trimming took 2 bases from V and 4 from J, leaving 17 bases between them. CDR1 and CDR2 from the germline V gene are SEHNR and FQNEAQ (reference sequence). CDR3 length: 16 amino acids. CDR3 in amino acids: CASSLRTATLGYGYTF. DNA for the CDR3: TGTGCCAGCAGCTTACGGACAGCTACACTGGGCTATGGCTACACCTTC.

This chain links TRBV6-5 with TRBJ1-5; 7 bases map to TRBD1. Per germline, CDR1 MNHEY and CDR2 SVGAGI. J gave up 3 bases and V 6 bases, and 2 bases lay outside the gene matches. The CDR3 runs to 13 residues. CDR3 bases: TGTGCCAGCAGAGGGACAGACAATCAGCCCCAGCATTTT. Amino acid sequence: CASRGTDNQPQHF.

This clonotype has only a few counts. The chain has TRBV2 and TRBJ2-5, with a tentative D call TRBD1 (5 bases). The germline V gene encodes CDR1 SNHLY and CDR2 FYNNEI. The CDR3 loop spans 13 amino acids. Trimming removed 7 bases from V and 5 bases from J, with 14 bases in between. In DNA, the CDR3 is TGTGCCAGCATGGGGCAGGGCTGGGAGACCCAGTACTTC. Amino acids: CASMGQGWETQYF.

The genes are TRBV20-1 and TRBJ1-2; no definite D call. CDR3 length equals 14 residues. Trimming took 1 base from V and 0 from J, leaving 9 bases between them. The germline V gene has CDR1 DFQATT and CDR2 SNEGSKA (reference sequence). CDR3 DNA sequence: TGCAGTGCTAGAGCGCAGTTAGCTAACTATGGCTACACCTTC. Its protein product is CSARAQLANYGYTF.

The chain carries TRBV3-1 and TRBJ2-3; a weak D match, TRBD1 (5 bases). This CDR3 has 15 amino acids. With 0 bases removed from V and 4 bases from J, the gap between germline ends came to 11 bases. Germline V gene sequence: CDR1 LGHDT, CDR2 YNNKEL (reference sequence). The CDR3 sequence is CASSQDRVLPDTQYF. The CDR3 DNA is TGTGCCAGCAGCCAAGACAGGGTCTTGCCAGATACGCAGTATTTT.

This clonotype was seen only a few times. The rearrangement uses TRBV7-8 and TRBJ1-5; possibly TRBD1 for D (5 bases). Trimming cost V 1 base and J 0 bases, with 13 bases left between them. This CDR3 is built from 17 residues. The germline CDR1 and CDR2 sequences are SGHVS and FQNEAQ. The CDR3 sequence: CASSLDQRGYSNQPQHF. The CDR3, as DNA: TGTGCCAGCAGCTTAGACCAAAGGGGATATAGCAATCAGCCCCAGCATTTT.

The rearrangement joins TRBV9 to TRBJ2-1, with 11 bases aligning to TRBD2. The CDR3 has 18 residues. V lost 3 bases and J lost 4; bases outside the gene matches: 12. CDR1 is SGDLS, CDR2 YYNGEE, per germline. The CDR3: CASSGVGTSGGGYNEQFF. DNA of the CDR3: TGTGCCAGCAGCGGAGTTGGGACTAGCGGAGGCGGATACAATGAGCAGTTCTTC.

The rearrangement links TRBV20-1 to TRBJ2-5, with 8 bases lining up with TRBD1. Germline V gene lookup returns CDR1 DFQATT and CDR2 SNEGSKA (reference sequence). V dropped 0 bases and J dropped 11; count of bases not matched to a gene: 11. The CDR3 contains 14 residues. This CDR3 is CSARDGFRGLEQYF. The CDR3, as DNA: TGCAGTGCTAGAGATGGTTTCAGGGGGCTTGAGCAGTACTTC.